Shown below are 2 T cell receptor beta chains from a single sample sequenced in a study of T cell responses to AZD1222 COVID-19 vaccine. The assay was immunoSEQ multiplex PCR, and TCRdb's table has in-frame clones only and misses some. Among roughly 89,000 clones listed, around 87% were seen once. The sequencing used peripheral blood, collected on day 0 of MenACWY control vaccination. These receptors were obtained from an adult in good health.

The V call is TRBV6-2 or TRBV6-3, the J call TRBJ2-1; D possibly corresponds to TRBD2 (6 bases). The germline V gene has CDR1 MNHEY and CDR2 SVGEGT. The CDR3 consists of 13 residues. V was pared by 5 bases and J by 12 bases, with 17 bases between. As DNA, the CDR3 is TGTGCCAGCAGTACCTACAGAGAGCGGGTGCAGTTCTTC. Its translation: CASSTYRERVQFF.

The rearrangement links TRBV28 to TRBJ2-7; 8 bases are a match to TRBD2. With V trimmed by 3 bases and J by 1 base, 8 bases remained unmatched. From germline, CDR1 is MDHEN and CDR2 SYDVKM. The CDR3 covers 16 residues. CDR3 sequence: CASSFVREGVSYEQYF. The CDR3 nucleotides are TGTGCCAGCAGTTTTGTCCGGGAGGGGGTGTCCTACGAGCAGTACTTC. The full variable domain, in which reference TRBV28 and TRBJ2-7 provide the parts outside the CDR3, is DVKVTQSSRYLVKRTGEKVFLECVQDMDHENMFWYRQDPGLGLRLIYFSYDVKMKEKGDIPEGYSVSREKKERFSLILESASTNQTSMYLCASSFVREGVSYEQYFGPGTRLTVT.